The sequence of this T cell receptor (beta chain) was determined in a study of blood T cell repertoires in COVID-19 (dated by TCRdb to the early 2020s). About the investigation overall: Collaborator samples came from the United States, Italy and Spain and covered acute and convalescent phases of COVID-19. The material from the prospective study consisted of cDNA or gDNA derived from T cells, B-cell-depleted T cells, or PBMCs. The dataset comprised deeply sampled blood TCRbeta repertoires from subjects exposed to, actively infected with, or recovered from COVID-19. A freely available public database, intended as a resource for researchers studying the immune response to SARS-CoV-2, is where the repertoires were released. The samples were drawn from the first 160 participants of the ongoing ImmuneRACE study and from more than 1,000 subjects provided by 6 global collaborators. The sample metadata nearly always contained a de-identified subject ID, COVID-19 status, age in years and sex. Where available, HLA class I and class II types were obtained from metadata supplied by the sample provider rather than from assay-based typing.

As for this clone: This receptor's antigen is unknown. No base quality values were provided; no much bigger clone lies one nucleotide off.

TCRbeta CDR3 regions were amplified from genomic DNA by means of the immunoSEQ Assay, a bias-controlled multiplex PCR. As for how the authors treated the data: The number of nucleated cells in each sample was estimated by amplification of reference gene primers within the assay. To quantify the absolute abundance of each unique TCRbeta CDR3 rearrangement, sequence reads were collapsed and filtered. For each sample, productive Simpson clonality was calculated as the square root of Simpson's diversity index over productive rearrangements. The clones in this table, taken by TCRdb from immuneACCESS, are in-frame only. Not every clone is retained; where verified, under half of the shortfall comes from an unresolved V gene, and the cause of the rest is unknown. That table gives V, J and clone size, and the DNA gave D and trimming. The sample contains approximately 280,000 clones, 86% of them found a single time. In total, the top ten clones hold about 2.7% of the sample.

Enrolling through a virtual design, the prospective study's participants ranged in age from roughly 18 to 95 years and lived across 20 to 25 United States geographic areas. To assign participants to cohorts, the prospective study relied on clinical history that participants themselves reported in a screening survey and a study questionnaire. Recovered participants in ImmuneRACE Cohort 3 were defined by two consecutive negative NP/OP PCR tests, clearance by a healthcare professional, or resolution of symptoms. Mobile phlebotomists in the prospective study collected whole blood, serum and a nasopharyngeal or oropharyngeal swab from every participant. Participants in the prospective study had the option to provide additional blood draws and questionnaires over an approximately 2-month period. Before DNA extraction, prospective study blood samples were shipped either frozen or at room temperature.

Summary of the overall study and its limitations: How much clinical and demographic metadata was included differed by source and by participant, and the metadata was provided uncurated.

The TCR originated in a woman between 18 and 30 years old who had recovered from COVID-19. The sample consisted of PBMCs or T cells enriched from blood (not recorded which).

The CDR3 has the sequence CSGRDRVLGQYF. The nucleotides are TGCAGCGGCCGGGACAGGGTATTAGGGCAGTACTTC. Recombination linked TRBV29-1 to TRBJ2-7; 9 of the junction bases match TRBD1. The CDR3 starts with the cysteine, ends with the phenylalanine, and has 12 residues. The only DNA kept is the CDR3, 36 bases in frame from the first base. The V end gives up 7 bases and the J end 9 bases, leaving 10 bases in the junction not matched to a gene. CDR1 and CDR2, looked up from the germline V gene, are SQVTM and ANQGSEA.